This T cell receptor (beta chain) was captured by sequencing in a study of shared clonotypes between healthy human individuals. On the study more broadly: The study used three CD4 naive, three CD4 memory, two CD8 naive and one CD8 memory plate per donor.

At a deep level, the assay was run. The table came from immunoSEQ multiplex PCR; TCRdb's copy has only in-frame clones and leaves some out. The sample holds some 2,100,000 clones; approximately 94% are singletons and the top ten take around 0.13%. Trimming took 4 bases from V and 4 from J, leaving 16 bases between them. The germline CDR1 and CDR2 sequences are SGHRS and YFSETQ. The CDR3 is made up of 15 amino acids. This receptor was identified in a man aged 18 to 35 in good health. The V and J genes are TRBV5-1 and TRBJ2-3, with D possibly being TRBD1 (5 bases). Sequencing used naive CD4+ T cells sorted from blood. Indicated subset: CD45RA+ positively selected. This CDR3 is CASSPAQGKADTQYF. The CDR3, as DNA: TGCGCCAGCAGCCCGGCTCAGGGAAAGGCAGATACGCAGTATTTT.